This TCR beta chain is drawn from a study of PD-L1 blockade in urothelial cancer. Overall study context: Patients, treated from about 2014 onward, received atezolizumab 1,200 mg intravenously every 3 weeks. The researchers analyzed blood 3 weeks (second dose) and 6 weeks after treatment start. Overall study results and limits: Patients who had durable benefit saw their tumor-associated blood clones expand more at 3 weeks.

J was trimmed by 2 bases and V by 0 bases; bases with no gene match: 4. The CDR3 consists of 15 residues. Germline CDR1 and CDR2: SGDLS and YYNGEE. In regard to this clone: The antigen is unknown.

The data were produced by immunoSEQ multiplex PCR, yet TCRdb's version contains in-frame clones alone and is incomplete. The sample yields 35,000 to 45,000 clones, roughly four fifths seen once. The chain employs TRBV9 and TRBJ2-7, with 8 bases lining up with TRBD2. Sequences were derived from PBMCs, sampled around atezolizumab (anti-PD-L1) treatment. The sequence came from a man between 65 and 85 years old with urothelial cancer. The CDR3 sequence: CASSVEGSGTYEQYF. The CDR3, as DNA: TGTGCCAGCAGCGTAGAAGGTAGCGGGACCTACGAGCAGTACTTC.